These 25 T cell receptor beta chains share one sample of origin, sequenced in a study of technical replicates of blood from several donors. The assay was immunoSEQ multiplex PCR, and TCRdb's table has in-frame clones only and misses some. The data hold about 69,000 clones, with 88% observed a single time. The sequenced sample was PBMCs. The receptors shown here come from a human donor in good health. Some clones in this sample may be carry-over from other donors' samples.

The chain is built from TRBV9 and TRBJ2-1; D might be TRBD2 (6 bases). Looked up from germline, CDR1 is SGDLS and CDR2 is YYNGEE. The CDR3 is made up of 14 amino acids. Trimming removed 0 bases at V and 9 bases at J, with 13 bases between. The CDR3 loop is CASSVARETGEQFF. CDR3 coding DNA: TGTGCCAGCAGCGTAGCACGGGAGACGGGTGAGCAGTTCTTC.

The CDR3 loop is CASSSPTSGGLEQYF. The DNA of the CDR3 is TGTGCCAGCAGCTCCCCCACTAGCGGGGGGCTGGAGCAGTACTTC. The chain carries TRBV7-2 and TRBJ2-7, with TRBD2 identical over 12 bases. The CDR3 contains 15 residues. The trim removed 4 bases at V and 7 bases at J, leaving 8 bases unmatched. Germline V lookup: CDR1 SGHTA, CDR2 FQGNSA. The whole variable domain, remainder taken from reference TRBV7-2 and TRBJ2-7, is GAGVSQSPSNKVTEKGKDVELRCDPISGHTALYWYRQSLGQGLEFLIYFQGNSAPDKSGLPSDRFSAERTGGSVSTLTIQRTQQEDSAVYLCASSSPTSGGLEQYFGPGTRLTVT.

The rearrangement links TRBV2 to TRBJ1-2, with 8 bases fitting TRBD1. V gave up 1 base and J gave up 8 bases; unmatched junction bases: 3. The CDR3 spans 13 residues. Germline CDR1 reads SNHLY; CDR2 reads FYNNEI. The CDR3 region has the DNA TGTGCCAGCAGTGAAGGGGACAGGAGCGGCTACACCTTC. It encodes CASSEGDRSGYTF.

V and J are TRBV19 and TRBJ1-1, with 8 positions matching TRBD1. The CDR3 consists of 14 residues. The junction had 6 bases not matched to a gene; V was cut back by 4 bases and J by 5 bases. CDR1 is LNHDA and CDR2 is SQIVND in the germline V gene (reference sequence). CDR3 region: CASSTGQGLTEAFF. The DNA for the CDR3 is TGTGCCAGTAGTACTGGACAGGGTTTGACTGAAGCTTTCTTT.

This clone was detected once. The chain has TRBV6-6 and TRBJ2-7; TRBD1 matches at 7 bases. V lost 0 bases to trimming and J lost 4 bases; unmatched junction nucleotides: 3. CDR3 length: 14 amino acids. The V gene's germline CDR1 is MNHNY and CDR2 SVGAGI (reference sequence). CDR3 sequence (DNA): TGTGCCAGCAGTTACTCTGGGACAGAGTACGAGCAGTACTTC. It is translated as CASSYSGTEYEQYF.

The rearrangement joins TRBV10-3 to TRBJ2-5, with TRBD1 as a possible D gene (5 bases). This CDR3 is built from 13 residues. Germline V gene sequence: CDR1 ENHRY, CDR2 SYGVKD. V gave up 4 bases and J gave up 3 bases, with 9 bases separating them. The CDR3 DNA follows: TGTGCCATCAGTGTAGGCAGGGAAGAGACCCAGTACTTC. This translates into CAISVGREETQYF.

The V call is TRBV4-3, the J call TRBJ1-6; weak D call: TRBD1 (5 bases). The ends were cut back, 0 bases at V and 4 bases at J, with 10 bases in the middle. This CDR3 spans 16 amino acids. The germline CDR1 and CDR2 sequences are LGHNA and YSLEER. CDR3 nucleotides: TGCGCCAGCAGCCAAGAATCAGGGTTTTATAATTCACCCCTCCACTTT. It encodes CASSQESGFYNSPLHF.

The V gene is TRBV6-6, the J gene TRBJ1-2; possible D gene TRBD1, 6 bases. V was pared by 2 bases and J by 4 bases, with 14 bases between. CDR3 length: 15 amino acids. In germline, CDR1 is MNHNY, CDR2 SVGAGI (reference sequence). The CDR3 region is CASSYGGGAGYGYTF. CDR3 nucleotide sequence: TGTGCCAGCAGTTACGGGGGGGGCGCTGGCTATGGCTACACCTTC.

The chain couples TRBV4-3 to TRBJ1-1; 10 nucleotides match TRBD1. The CDR3 is 17 amino acids. Germline-derived CDR1 and CDR2 are LGHNA and YSLEER. V lost 0 bases to trimming and J lost 0 bases; unmatched junction nucleotides: 4. CDR3 protein: CASSQDRGQGLNTEAFF. For the CDR3, the DNA is TGCGCCAGCAGCCAAGATCGGGGACAGGGGTTGAACACTGAAGCTTTCTTT.

This chain links TRBV9 with TRBJ1-6; 8 nucleotides match TRBD1. This CDR3 comprises 15 residues. The trim removed 4 bases at V and 5 bases at J, leaving 5 bases unmatched. Germline loops: CDR1 SGDLS, CDR2 YYNGEE. Here the CDR3 DNA reads TGTGCCAGCAGCAAACAGGGACAGGATAATTCACCCCTCCACTTT. It codes for CASSKQGQDNSPLHF. Using reference TRBV9 and TRBJ1-6 for the parts outside the CDR3, the full variable domain is DSGVTQTPKHLITATGQRVTLRCSPRSGDLSVYWYQQSLDQGLQFLIQYYNGEERAKGNILERFSAQQFPDLHSELNLSSLELGDSALYFCASSKQGQDNSPLHFGNGTRLTVT.

In this sample, this clone turned up once. The genes are TRBV7-9 and TRBJ2-7; 12 bases line up with TRBD1. Germline V gene data show CDR1 as SEHNR and CDR2 as FQNEAQ (reference sequence). The CDR3 covers 16 residues. Trimming removed 2 bases from V and 7 bases from J; junction bases left unmatched: 9. The CDR3 nucleotides read TGTGCCAGCAGCTTAATTCCCGGGACAGGGGGCCGGGAGCAGTACTTC. It codes for CASSLIPGTGGREQYF.

The V and J genes are TRBV29-1 and TRBJ1-2; 8 nucleotides agree with TRBD1. Trimming took 6 bases from V and 7 from J; bases not matched to a gene: 10. This CDR3 is built from 13 residues. Germline values: CDR1 SQVTM, CDR2 ANQGSEA. The CDR3 DNA follows: TGCAGCGTAGTACGCGACAGGGGAAGTGGCTACACCTTC. Protein product: CSVVRDRGSGYTF.

The V gene is TRBV4-1, the J gene TRBJ1-5; a weak D match, TRBD1 (6 bases). The CDR3 loop spans 17 amino acids. Germline V lookup: CDR1 MGHRA, CDR2 YSYEKL. V was pared by 0 bases and J by 2 bases, with 14 bases between. The CDR3 reads CASSQDSTGRGNQPQHF. CDR3 DNA: TGCGCCAGCAGCCAAGACTCAACAGGGCGAGGCAATCAGCCCCAGCATTTT.

The chain combines TRBV25-1 with TRBJ1-1; a possible D gene is TRBD1 (6 bases). This CDR3 region has 13 residues. The germline V gene encodes CDR1 MGHDK and CDR2 SYGVNS. V lost 7 bases, J lost 4 bases, and 13 bases lay in between. The CDR3 region has the DNA TGTGCCAGCACCGAACTCAGGGGCACTGAAGCTTTCTTT. Translating it yields CASTELRGTEAFF.

In DNA form, the CDR3 reads TGTGCCAGCAGTTACTCCGGGGGGAAGGCTGGAAACACCATATATTTT. It is translated as CASSYSGGKAGNTIYF. The chain uses TRBV6-5 and TRBJ1-3; possible D gene TRBD1, 5 bases. Trimming pared 0 bases from V and 2 bases from J, leaving 11 bases between. The CDR3 has 16 amino acids. The V gene's germline CDR1 is MNHEY and CDR2 SVGAGI.

The chain couples TRBV18 to TRBJ2-3; 7 bases agree with TRBD1. The CDR3 runs 16 residues. With 0 bases clipped from V and 7 bases from J, the junction kept 10 bases outside the gene matches. The germline CDR1 and CDR2 sequences are KGHSH and LQKENI. In DNA form, the CDR3 reads TGTGCCAGCTCACCACCGGGCCCAGGGGGTCTTTATACGCAGTATTTT. Amino acid sequence: CASSPPGPGGLYTQYF.

The rearrangement uses TRBV30 and TRBJ2-2; 8 positions match TRBD1. Looked up from germline, CDR1 is GTSNPN and CDR2 is SVGIG (reference sequence). Trimming took 3 bases from V and 3 from J; bases not matched to a gene: 6. The CDR3 has 15 residues. The CDR3, as DNA: TGTGCCTGGAGCCAGGACAGGGTGGACACCGGGGAGCTGTTTTTT. Translating it yields CAWSQDRVDTGELFF.

The CDR3 loop is CASSLDRGPNEKLFF. DNA of the CDR3: TGTGCCAGCTCACTTGACAGGGGTCCTAATGAAAAACTGTTTTTT. The chain carries TRBV18 and TRBJ1-4; 8 bases are shared with TRBD1. The CDR3 loop spans 15 amino acids. CDR1 and CDR2 from the germline V gene are KGHSH and LQKENI. Germline trimming cut 4 bases from V and 3 bases from J; bases unmatched to any gene: 4.

CDR3 amino acids: CASSQDTSSDRFGEKLFF. The CDR3 DNA follows: TGCGCCAGCAGCCAAGATACGTCTTCGGACAGGTTCGGTGAAAAACTGTTTTTT. The V call is TRBV4-3, the J call TRBJ1-4; 7 positions agree with TRBD1. Unmatched junction bases numbered 14, after V lost 0 bases and J lost 7 bases. CDR1 is LGHNA and CDR2 is YSLEER in the germline V gene. This CDR3 comprises 18 residues.

The CDR3 DNA sequence: TGTGCCAGCAACGTTGGACAGGGTTACGAGCAGTACTTC. This translates into CASNVGQGYEQYF. The rearrangement uses TRBV2 and TRBJ2-7, with 8 bases identical to TRBD1. Per the germline V gene, CDR1 is SNHLY and CDR2 is FYNNEI. This CDR3 is built from 13 residues. V gave up 7 bases and J gave up 4 bases; unmatched junction bases: 6.

The chain uses TRBV5-1 and TRBJ1-1; TRBD1 matches 7 bases. The CDR3 is 15 residues long. Germline V gene sequence: CDR1 SGHRS, CDR2 YFSETQ. The ends lost 7 bases at V and 2 bases at J; junction bases unmatched: 11. In DNA form, the CDR3 reads TGCGCCAGCCAAAAGGGGGACAGATTTAACACTGAAGCTTTCTTT. This sequence encodes CASQKGDRFNTEAFF.

The gene calls are TRBV5-4 and TRBJ2-1; 8 bases are a match to TRBD2. The ends lost 7 bases at V and 5 bases at J; junction bases unmatched: 8. The CDR3 covers 14 residues. CDR1 is SGHNT and CDR2 is YYREEE in the germline V gene (reference sequence). The CDR3 is CASLSREANNEQFF. For the CDR3, the DNA is TGTGCCAGCCTCTCGCGGGAGGCCAACAATGAGCAGTTCTTC.

V and J are TRBV30 and TRBJ1-1; no firm D call. This CDR3 is 8 amino acids long. CDR1 is GTSNPN and CDR2 is SVGIG in the germline V gene (reference sequence). V lost 8 bases and J lost 14, with 12 bases in between. The CDR3 DNA sequence: TGTGCCGCGGACGGACTCTTCTTT. This codes for CAADGLFF.

The chain uses TRBV4-2 and TRBJ1-2; D gene unclear. The CDR3 sequence is 16 residues long. With 0 bases removed from V and 8 bases from J, the gap between germline ends came to 19 bases. CDR1 LGHNA and CDR2 YNFKEQ come from the germline V gene. Here the CDR3 DNA reads TGTGCCAGCAGCCAAGAGAGGTTGCGGGTGGTGGAAGGCTACACCTTC. It encodes CASSQERLRVVEGYTF.

This chain uses TRBV6-5 with TRBJ2-7; D gene unclear. The CDR3 sequence is 13 residues long. V was shortened by 3 bases and J by 3 bases, with 9 bases between the two germline ends. Germline CDR1 is MNHEY and CDR2 is SVGAGI. CDR3 protein: CASSYQTHYEQYF. Here the CDR3 DNA reads TGTGCCAGCAGTTATCAGACTCACTACGAGCAGTACTTC.